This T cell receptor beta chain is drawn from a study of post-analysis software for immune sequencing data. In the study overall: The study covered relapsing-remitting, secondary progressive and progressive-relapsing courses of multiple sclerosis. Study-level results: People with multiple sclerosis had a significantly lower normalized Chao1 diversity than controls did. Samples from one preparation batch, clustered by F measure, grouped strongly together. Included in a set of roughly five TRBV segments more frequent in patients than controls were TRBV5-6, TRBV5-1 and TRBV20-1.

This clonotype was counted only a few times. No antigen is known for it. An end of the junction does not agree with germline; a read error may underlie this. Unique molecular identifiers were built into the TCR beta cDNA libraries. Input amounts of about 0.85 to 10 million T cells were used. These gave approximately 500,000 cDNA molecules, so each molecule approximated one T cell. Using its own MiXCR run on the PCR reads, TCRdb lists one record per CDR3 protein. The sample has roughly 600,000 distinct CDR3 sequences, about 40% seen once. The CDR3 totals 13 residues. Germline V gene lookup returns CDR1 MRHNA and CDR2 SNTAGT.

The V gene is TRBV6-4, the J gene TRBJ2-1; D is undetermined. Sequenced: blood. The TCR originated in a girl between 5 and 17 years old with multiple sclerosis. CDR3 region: CASSDFSYSEQFF. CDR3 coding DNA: TGTGCCAGCAGTGACTTCTCCTACAGTGAGCAGTTCTTC.